The 27 T cell receptor beta chains reported below all come from one sample, sequenced in a study of T cells in Graves' hyperthyroidism and ophthalmopathy. It was RNA transcripts that yielded the amplified TCR beta CDR3 regions. HTBI primers were employed in a first-round RT-PCR of the TCR CDR3. One entry per CDR3 protein results from TCRdb running MiXCR on the multiplex PCR reads. The top ten clones hold around 20% of a sample with some 350,000 distinct CDR3 sequences, roughly 15% of them seen once. Sequencing was done on a sample of blood. The receptors come from an older woman with Graves' ophthalmopathy.

This clonotype was seen repeatedly, ten times or more. The chain has TRBV18 and TRBJ2-7; D gene unclear. Trimming took 1 base from V and 1 from J, leaving 5 bases between them. Looked up from germline, CDR1 is KGHSH and CDR2 is LQKENI. The CDR3 consists of 13 residues. The DNA of the CDR3 is TGTGCCAGCTCACCACAGAAATCCTACGAGCAGTACTTC. Residues: CASSPQKSYEQYF.

This clonotype has ten or more counts. This sequence joins TRBV5-1 and TRBJ1-1, with a weak D call TRBD1 (6 bases). The V and J ends lost 6 bases and 0 bases respectively, with 12 bases between them. The CDR3 is 14 amino acids. From germline, CDR1 is SGHRS and CDR2 YFSETQ. The CDR3 loop is CASKQGTMNTEAFF. CDR3 nucleotide sequence: TGCGCCAGCAAGCAGGGGACAATGAACACTGAAGCTTTCTTT.

Many counts were recorded for this clonotype. The CDR3 is CASSYQNTEAFF. The DNA for the CDR3 is TGTGCCAGCAGTTACCAGAACACTGAAGCTTTCTTT. The V gene is TRBV6-6, the J gene TRBJ1-1; no clear D. CDR3 length equals 12 residues. Germline V gene sequence: CDR1 MNHNY, CDR2 SVGAGI (reference sequence). Trimming took 2 bases from V and 1 from J, leaving 2 bases between them.

This clonotype occurred once. This may be a read error, as it is one base from a much larger clone. The rearrangement joins TRBV28 to TRBJ2-6; TRBD2 aligns across 10 bases. Trimming took 6 bases from V and 2 from J; bases not matched to a gene: 4. CDR3 size: 16 residues. The germline V gene has CDR1 MDHEN and CDR2 SYDVKM. The chain's CDR3 is CASRSGRAAGANVLTF. In DNA, the CDR3 is TGTGCCAGCAGGAGCGGGAGGGCCGCTGGGGCCAACGTCCTGACTTTC.

This clonotype has a count of ten or more. The V and J genes are TRBV5-1 and TRBJ2-4; TRBD1 agrees at 7 bases. Germline V gene sequence: CDR1 SGHRS, CDR2 YFSETQ. V was pared by 0 bases and J by 3 bases, with 6 bases of the junction left unmatched. The CDR3 contains 16 residues. The CDR3 loop is CASSLGDRAIKNIQYF. CDR3 nucleotide sequence: TGCGCCAGCAGCTTGGGAGACAGGGCTATCAAAAACATTCAGTACTTC.

This clonotype occurred many times. This chain uses TRBV3-1 with TRBJ1-1; D is undetermined. There are 15 residues in the CDR3. CDR1 and CDR2 (germline): LGHDT, YNNKEL (reference sequence). Trimming cost V 2 bases and J 1 base, with 11 bases left between them. The CDR3 DNA sequence: TGTGCCAGCAGCCAAAACTGGCAGCCGAACACTGAAGCTTTCTTT. Protein sequence: CASSQNWQPNTEAFF.

With respect to this clonotype: One base away lies a much larger clone, so this may be a sequencing read error. This chain connects TRBV28 to TRBJ1-1; 9 nucleotides align to TRBD1. Germline V gene data show CDR1 as MDHEN and CDR2 as SYDVKM. CDR3 size: 13 residues. CDR3 sequence reads: CGSRTGGPTEAFF. DNA for the CDR3: TGTGGCAGCAGAACAGGGGGCCCCACTGAAGCTTTCTTT.

This chain connects TRBV19 to TRBJ2-3; weak D call: TRBD2 (6 bases). Germline V gene lookup returns CDR1 LNHDA and CDR2 SQIVND (reference sequence). The V end lost 7 bases, the J end lost 1 base, and 18 bases lay between the germline ends. CDR3 size: 16 residues. The CDR3 bases are TGTGCCAGTAAAGTCACGAGGGGCGGGGGCACAGATACGCAGTATTTT. This encodes CASKVTRGGGTDTQYF.

This clonotype was found a few times. The V and J genes are TRBV6-2 or TRBV6-3 and TRBJ2-2, with 11 bases that match TRBD2. V trimming: 6 bases; J trimming: 0 bases; junction bases outside the gene matches: 6. The V gene's germline CDR1 is MNHEY and CDR2 SVGEGT. The length of the CDR3 is 17 residues. DNA of the CDR3: TGTGCCAGCAGCAGACTAGCGGGAACCCCGAACACCGGGGAGCTGTTTTTT. Amino acid sequence: CASSRLAGTPNTGELFF.

This clonotype was counted many times. The chain couples TRBV4-1 to TRBJ2-3; maybe TRBD1 (6 bases). V was shortened by 0 bases and J by 0 bases, with 13 bases between the two germline ends. The CDR3 covers 17 residues. Germline V gene lookup returns CDR1 MGHRA and CDR2 YSYEKL. In nucleotides, the CDR3 is TGCGCCAGCAGCCAAGATGGGACAAGAATAAGCACAGATACGCAGTATTTT. Translation: CASSQDGTRISTDTQYF.

This clonotype was found many times. The chain employs TRBV18 and TRBJ2-3, with no clear D. There are 13 residues in the CDR3. Germline V CDR1 and CDR2: KGHSH, LQKENI. The V gene lost 2 bases and the J gene lost 5 bases, with 8 bases spanning the gap. The CDR3 nucleotides are TGTGCCAGCTCACCAAACTCCCTAGATACGCAGTATTTT. It is translated as CASSPNSLDTQYF.

This clonotype showed up many times. The rearrangement joins TRBV7-9 to TRBJ2-5; 9 positions match TRBD1. This CDR3 spans 16 amino acids. Germline trimming cut 1 base from V and 5 bases from J; bases unmatched to any gene: 8. Germline V gene data show CDR1 as SEHNR and CDR2 as FQNEAQ (reference sequence). The CDR3 DNA sequence: TGTGCCAGCAGCTTAGGGACAGGGGTTTCCGGGGAGACCCAGTACTTC. This gives the protein CASSLGTGVSGETQYF.

This clonotype has a handful of counts. The chain uses TRBV12-3 or TRBV12-4 and TRBJ2-7; D is possibly TRBD1 (6 bases). The CDR3 extends over 14 amino acids. V dropped 3 bases and J dropped 2 bases, with 11 bases sitting between them. The CDR3, as DNA: TGTGCCAGCAGTTTTGAGGACAGACCCTACGAGCAGTACTTC. Amino acids: CASSFEDRPYEQYF.

The chain carries TRBV19 and TRBJ2-7; 8 bases align to TRBD2. The germline V gene encodes CDR1 LNHDA and CDR2 SQIVND (reference sequence). The CDR3 consists of 12 residues. J gave up 7 bases and V 10 bases, and 9 bases lay outside the gene matches. The CDR3 is CATLSGDLEQYF. The CDR3, as DNA: TGTGCCACCCTTAGCGGGGACCTTGAGCAGTACTTC.

This clonotype came up many times. The gene calls are TRBV7-2 and TRBJ2-1; TRBD2 agrees at 12 bases. The ends lost 3 bases at V and 8 bases at J; junction bases unmatched: 8. This CDR3 spans 16 amino acids. From germline, CDR1 is SGHTA and CDR2 FQGNSA. CDR3 loop: CASSLSSGRAGHEQFF. The CDR3 bases are TGTGCCAGCAGCTTGTCTAGCGGGAGGGCCGGGCATGAGCAGTTCTTC.

In its sample, this clonotype was seen many times. This chain joins TRBV29-1 and TRBJ1-1; possible D gene TRBD1, 5 bases. The CDR3 loop spans 13 amino acids. V lost 4 bases to trimming and J lost 2 bases, with 11 bases between them. From germline, CDR1 is SQVTM and CDR2 ANQGSEA. CDR3 DNA: TGCAGCGTTGCAGGGATTTTAAACACTGAAGCTTTCTTT. Encoded protein: CSVAGILNTEAFF.

This clonotype was counted at least ten times. The V call is TRBV25-1, the J call TRBJ2-5; 8 nucleotides line up with TRBD2. The germline V gene has CDR1 MGHDK and CDR2 SYGVNS. The CDR3 totals 18 residues. The V and J ends lost 3 bases and 3 bases, in that order; junction bases with no gene match: 15. The CDR3 DNA reads TGTGCCAGCAGTGATATTCGGGGGTCGGGAGGGTTCGAAGAGACCCAGTACTTC. Its translation: CASSDIRGSGGFEETQYF.

This rearrangement joins TRBV11-1 to TRBJ2-7, with 7 nucleotides matching TRBD2. CDR1 and CDR2 from the germline V gene are SGHAT and FQDESV (reference sequence). The CDR3 is 13 amino acids. The V segment lost 4 bases and the J segment 5 bases; nucleotides outside the gene matches: 5. The CDR3 loop reads CASSWGGPHEQYF. Here the CDR3 DNA reads TGTGCCAGCAGCTGGGGAGGGCCCCACGAGCAGTACTTC.

The V gene is TRBV9, the J gene TRBJ2-3, with 11 nucleotides matching TRBD1. Germline-derived CDR1 and CDR2 are SGDLS and YYNGEE. Trimming took 3 bases from V and 1 from J; bases not matched to a gene: 7. CDR3 length: 17 amino acids. The CDR3 loop is CASSGDRGFVGTDTQYF. The CDR3 nucleotides read TGTGCCAGCAGCGGGGACAGGGGGTTCGTCGGCACAGATACGCAGTATTTT.

The gene calls are TRBV10-3 and TRBJ2-1; the match to TRBD2 covers 10 bases. The CDR3 is made up of 13 amino acids. V was clipped by 10 bases and J by 7 bases; unmatched bases: 7. Germline CDR1 is ENHRY and CDR2 is SYGVKD. CDR3 residues: CATSGTSVNEQFF. The CDR3 nucleotides are TGTGCCACCTCCGGGACTAGCGTAAATGAGCAGTTCTTC.

The chain couples TRBV29-1 to TRBJ2-3; 8 nucleotides align to TRBD2. V gave up 6 bases and J gave up 2 bases; unmatched junction bases: 13. The CDR3 extends over 16 amino acids. Germline CDR1 and CDR2: SQVTM and ANQGSEA. CDR3 in DNA: TGCAGCGTCTTGCGATGGAGCGGGGGCCCCACAGATACGCAGTATTTT. Its protein is CSVLRWSGGPTDTQYF.

This clonotype was recorded at least ten times. The gene calls are TRBV12-3 or TRBV12-4 and TRBJ2-7; D is possibly TRBD2 (6 bases). V was trimmed by 7 bases and J by 7 bases, leaving 14 bases between them. The CDR3 covers 12 residues. CDR3 DNA sequence: TGTGCCAGCACCCTGGGGGGACTGGAGCAGTACTTC. As protein: CASTLGGLEQYF.

The chain joins TRBV6-2 or TRBV6-3 to TRBJ1-4, with D perhaps TRBD1 (6 bases). Trimming took off 7 bases at V and 7 bases at J, with 10 bases between the two ends. The V gene's germline CDR1 is MNHEY and CDR2 SVGEGT. There are 12 residues in the CDR3. CDR3 amino acids: CASTRGGEKLFF. The CDR3 coding sequence is TGTGCCAGCACCAGGGGTGGTGAAAAACTGTTTTTT.

This clonotype has a count of ten or more. Here the CDR3 DNA reads TGTGCCAGCAGCCCTAGCGGGATGGGCACAGATACGCAGTATTTT. This gives the protein CASSPSGMGTDTQYF. The chain is built from TRBV2 and TRBJ2-3, with 9 bases that match TRBD2. V shed 6 bases, J shed 1 base, and the junction held 5 bases outside the gene matches. Germline assignment: CDR1 SNHLY and CDR2 FYNNEI. This CDR3 region has 15 residues.

DNA of the CDR3: TGCAGTGCCTTAGGGGACCTCGAGGGAGAGACCCAGTACTTC. This encodes CSALGDLEGETQYF. The rearrangement links TRBV20-1 to TRBJ2-5; TRBD1 or TRBD2 may be the D gene (5 bases each). The V gene's germline CDR1 is DFQATT and CDR2 SNEGSKA (reference sequence). V was trimmed by 6 bases and J by 4 bases, leaving 18 bases between them. The CDR3 consists of 14 residues.

On this clonotype itself: This could be a read error, since a much larger clone is one nucleotide away. The genes are TRBV10-3 and TRBJ2-3; D may match TRBD1 or TRBD2 (5 bases each). CDR3 length: 13 amino acids. Germline CDR1 ENHRY, CDR2 SYGVKD. The DNA for the CDR3 is TGTGCCATCGGATCAGGGAGCACAGATACGCCGTATTTT. Its protein product is CAIGSGSTDTPYF.

This clonotype was seen at least ten times. This sequence joins TRBV28 and TRBJ2-7, with a possible D match to TRBD2 (5 bases). This CDR3 spans 16 amino acids. Germline CDR1 and CDR2: MDHEN and SYDVKM. Trimming cost V 2 bases and J 2 bases, with 16 bases left between them. Written as DNA, the CDR3 is TGTGCCAGCAGTTTAGATTGGACTCTTCAACCCTACGAGCAGTACTTC. It translates to CASSLDWTLQPYEQYF.